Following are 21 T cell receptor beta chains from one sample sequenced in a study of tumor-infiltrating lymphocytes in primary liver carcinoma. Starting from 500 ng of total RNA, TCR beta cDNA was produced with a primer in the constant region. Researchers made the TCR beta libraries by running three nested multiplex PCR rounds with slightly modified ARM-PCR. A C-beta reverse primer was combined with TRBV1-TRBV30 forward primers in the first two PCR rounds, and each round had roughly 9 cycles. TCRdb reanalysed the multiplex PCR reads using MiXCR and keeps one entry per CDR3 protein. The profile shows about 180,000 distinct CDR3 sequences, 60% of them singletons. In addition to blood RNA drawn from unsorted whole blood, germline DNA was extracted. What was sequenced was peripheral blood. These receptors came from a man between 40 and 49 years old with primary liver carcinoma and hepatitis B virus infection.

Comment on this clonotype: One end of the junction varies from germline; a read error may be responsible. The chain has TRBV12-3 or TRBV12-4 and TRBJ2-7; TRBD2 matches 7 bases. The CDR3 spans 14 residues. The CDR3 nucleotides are TGTACCAGCAACACTCGGACTAGTTCCTACGAGCAGTACTTC. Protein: CTSNTRTSSYEQYF.

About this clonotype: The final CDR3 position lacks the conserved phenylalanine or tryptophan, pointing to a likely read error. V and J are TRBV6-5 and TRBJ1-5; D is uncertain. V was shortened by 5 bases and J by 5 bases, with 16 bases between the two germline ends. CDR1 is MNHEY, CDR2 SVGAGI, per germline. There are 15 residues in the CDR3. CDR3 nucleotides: TGTGCCAGCAGTCCGTCGGTTTTGGGAGATCAGCCCCAGCATCTT. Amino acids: CASSPSVLGDQPQHL.

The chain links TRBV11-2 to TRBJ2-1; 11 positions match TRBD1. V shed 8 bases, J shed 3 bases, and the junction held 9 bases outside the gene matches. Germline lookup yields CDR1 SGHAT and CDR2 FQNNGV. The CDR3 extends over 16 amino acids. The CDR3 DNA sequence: TGTGCCAGCGGCCAACCGGGGACAGGGGGCTACAATGAGCAGTTCTTC. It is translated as CASGQPGTGGYNEQFF.

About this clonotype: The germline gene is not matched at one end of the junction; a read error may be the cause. Here the CDR3 DNA reads TGCGCCAGCAGCCGAGCGGGAGGTGAGCAGCTCTTC. Protein: CASSRAGGEQLF. The rearrangement joins TRBV4-1 to TRBJ2-1; 9 bases align to TRBD2. This CDR3 is built from 12 residues. Germline CDR1 is MGHRA and CDR2 is YSYEKL.

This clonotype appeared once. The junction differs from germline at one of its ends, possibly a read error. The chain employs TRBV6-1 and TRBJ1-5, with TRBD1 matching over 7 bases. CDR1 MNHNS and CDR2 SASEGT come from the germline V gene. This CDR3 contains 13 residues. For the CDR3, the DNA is TGTGCCGCCATAGACACCATGGGACAGCCTCAGCATTTT. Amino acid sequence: CAAIDTMGQPQHF.

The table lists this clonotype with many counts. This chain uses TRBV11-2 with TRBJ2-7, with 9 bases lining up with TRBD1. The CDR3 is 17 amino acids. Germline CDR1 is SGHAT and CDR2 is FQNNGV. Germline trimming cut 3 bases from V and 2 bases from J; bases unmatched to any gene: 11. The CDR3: CASSLILGQGRTYEQYF. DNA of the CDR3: TGTGCCAGCAGCTTGATTCTGGGACAGGGCCGTACCTACGAGCAGTACTTC.

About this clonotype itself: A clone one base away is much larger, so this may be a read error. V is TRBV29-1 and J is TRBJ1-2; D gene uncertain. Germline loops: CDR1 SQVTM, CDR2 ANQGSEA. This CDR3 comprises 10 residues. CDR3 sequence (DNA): TGCATCGTTGAGGGCTATGGCTACACCTTC. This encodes CIVEGYGYTF. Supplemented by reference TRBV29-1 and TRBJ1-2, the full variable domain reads SAVISQKPSRDICQRGTSLTIQCQVDSQVTMMFWYRQQPGQSLTLIATANQGSEATYESGFVIDKFPISRPNLTFSTLTVSNMSPEDSSIYLCIVEGYGYTFGSGTRLTVV.

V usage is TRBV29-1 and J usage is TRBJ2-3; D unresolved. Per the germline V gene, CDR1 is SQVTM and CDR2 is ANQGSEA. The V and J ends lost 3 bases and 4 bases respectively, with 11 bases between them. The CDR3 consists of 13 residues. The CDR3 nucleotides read TGCAGCGTTGAGGGTGATGGGGCAGATACGCAGTATTTT. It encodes CSVEGDGADTQYF.

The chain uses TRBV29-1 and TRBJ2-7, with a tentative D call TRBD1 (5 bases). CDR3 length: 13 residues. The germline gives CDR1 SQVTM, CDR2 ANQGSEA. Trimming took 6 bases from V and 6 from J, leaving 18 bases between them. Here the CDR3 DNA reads TGCAGCGTCCCGAGTTGGGGCGCAAGCGAGCAGTACTTC. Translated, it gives CSVPSWGASEQYF.

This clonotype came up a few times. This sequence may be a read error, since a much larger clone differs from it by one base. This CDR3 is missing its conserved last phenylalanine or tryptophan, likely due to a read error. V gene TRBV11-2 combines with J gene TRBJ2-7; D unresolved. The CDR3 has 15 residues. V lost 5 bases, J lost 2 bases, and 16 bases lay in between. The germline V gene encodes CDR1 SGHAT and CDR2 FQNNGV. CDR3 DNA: TGTGCCAGCAGCAACCCCAGGCGGCAGACCTACGAGCAGTACCTC. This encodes CASSNPRRQTYEQYL.

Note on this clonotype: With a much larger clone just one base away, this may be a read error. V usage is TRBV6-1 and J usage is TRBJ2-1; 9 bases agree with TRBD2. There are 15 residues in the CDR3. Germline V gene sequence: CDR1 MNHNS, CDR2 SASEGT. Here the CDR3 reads CASSEGLASYNGQFF. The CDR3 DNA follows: TGTGCCAGCAGTGAGGGACTAGCTTCCTACAATGGGCAGTTCTTC.

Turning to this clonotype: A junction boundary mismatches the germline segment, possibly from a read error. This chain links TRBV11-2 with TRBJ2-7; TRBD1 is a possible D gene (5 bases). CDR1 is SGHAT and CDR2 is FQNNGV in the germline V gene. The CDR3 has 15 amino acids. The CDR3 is CASSLGAEDLYEQYF. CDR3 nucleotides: TGTGCCAGCAGCCTAGGGGCAGAGGACCTCTACGAACAGTACTTC.

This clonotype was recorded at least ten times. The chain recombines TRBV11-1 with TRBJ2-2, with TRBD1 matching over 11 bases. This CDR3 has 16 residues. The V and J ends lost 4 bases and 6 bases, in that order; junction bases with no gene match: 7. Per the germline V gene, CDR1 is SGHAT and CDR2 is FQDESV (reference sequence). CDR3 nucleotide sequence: TGTGCCAGCAGCTCGGGACAGGGGGTTTTGGCCGGGGAGCTGTTTTTT. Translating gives CASSSGQGVLAGELFF.

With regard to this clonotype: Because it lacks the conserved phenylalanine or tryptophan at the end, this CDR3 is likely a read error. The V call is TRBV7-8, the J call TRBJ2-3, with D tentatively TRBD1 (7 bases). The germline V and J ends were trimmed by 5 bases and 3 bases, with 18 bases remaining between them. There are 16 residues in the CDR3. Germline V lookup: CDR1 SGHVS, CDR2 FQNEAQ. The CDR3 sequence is CASSLKSQGGTDTQYL. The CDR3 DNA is TGTGCCAGCAGCCTTAAAAGCCAGGGGGGTACAGATACGCAGTATCTT.

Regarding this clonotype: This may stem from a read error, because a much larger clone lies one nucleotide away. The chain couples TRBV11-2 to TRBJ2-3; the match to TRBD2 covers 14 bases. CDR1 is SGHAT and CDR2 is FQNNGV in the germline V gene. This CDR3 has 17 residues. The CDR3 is CANSLDGLAGGVDTQYF. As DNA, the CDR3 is TGTGCCAACAGCTTAGACGGACTAGCGGGAGGTGTAGATACGCAGTATTTT.

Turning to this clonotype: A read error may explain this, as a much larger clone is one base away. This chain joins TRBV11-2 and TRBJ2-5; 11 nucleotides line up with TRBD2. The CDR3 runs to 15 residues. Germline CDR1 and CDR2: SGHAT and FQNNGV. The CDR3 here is CVSSFVLAGGETQYF. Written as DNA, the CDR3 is TGTGTCAGCAGCTTTGTCCTAGCGGGAGGCGAGACCCAGTACTTC.

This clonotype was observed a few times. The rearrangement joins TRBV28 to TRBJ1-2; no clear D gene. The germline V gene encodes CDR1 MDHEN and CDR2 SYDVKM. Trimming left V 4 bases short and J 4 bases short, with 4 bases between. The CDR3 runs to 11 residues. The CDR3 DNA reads TGTGCCAGCAGTTCATCCTATGGCTACACCTTC. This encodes CASSSSYGYTF.

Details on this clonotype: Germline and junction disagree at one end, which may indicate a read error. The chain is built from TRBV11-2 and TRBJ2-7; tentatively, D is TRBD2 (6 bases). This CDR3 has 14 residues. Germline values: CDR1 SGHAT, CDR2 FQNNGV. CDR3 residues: CARSYRGKAYEQYF. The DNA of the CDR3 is TGTGCCAGGAGCTATCGCGGGAAAGCTTACGAGCAGTACTTC.

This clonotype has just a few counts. In DNA form, the CDR3 reads TGTGCCAGCAGGTTATCGGGGACTGGGGCCAACGTCCTGACTTTC. Translation gives CASRLSGTGANVLTF. The chain links TRBV12-3 or TRBV12-4 to TRBJ2-6; D may be TRBD2 (5 bases). V lost 6 bases and J lost 2, with 11 bases in between. This CDR3 contains 15 residues.

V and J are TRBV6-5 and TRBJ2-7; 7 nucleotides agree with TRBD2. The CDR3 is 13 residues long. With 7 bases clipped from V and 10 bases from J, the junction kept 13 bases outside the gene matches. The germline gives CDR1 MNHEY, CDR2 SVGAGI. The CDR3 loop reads CASTGGVSPDQYF. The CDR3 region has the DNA TGTGCCAGCACGGGGGGAGTTTCCCCCGACCAGTACTTC.

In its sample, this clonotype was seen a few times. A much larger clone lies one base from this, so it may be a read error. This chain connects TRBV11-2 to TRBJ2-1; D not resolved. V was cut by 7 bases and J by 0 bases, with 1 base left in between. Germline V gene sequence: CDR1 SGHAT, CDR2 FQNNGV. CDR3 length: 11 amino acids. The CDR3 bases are TGTGCCAGCAACTCCTACAATGAGCAGTTCTTC. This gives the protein CASNSYNEQFF.